These 19 T cell receptor beta chains share one sample of origin, sequenced in a study of T cell clonality in common variable immunodeficiency. Clones were read by immunoSEQ multiplex PCR, and TCRdb kept only the in-frame ones, dropping some. This sample has more than 20,000 clones, each found more than once. Regarding the study as a whole: Reportedly, TCR beta sequences from common variable immunodeficiency showed fewer deletions and N-nucleotide insertions.

Antigens of these TCRs are unknown. Sequencing input: peripheral blood mononuclear cells. The source is a human donor with common variable immunodeficiency.

This clone was observed at least ten times. The read ends 3 residues before the CDR3 terminus; that terminus is restored from the germline J gene. The gene calls are TRBV19 and TRBJ2-3; 8 positions match TRBD1. This CDR3 is 17 amino acids long. The V gene end was trimmed by 2 bases and the J gene end by 5 bases; junction bases not matched to a gene: 12. Germline V gene sequence: CDR1 LNHDA, CDR2 SQIVND (reference sequence). CDR3 bases read: TGTGCCAGTAGTATACGTCCCGGACAGGGTAGGGGAGATACG. This encodes CASSIRPGQGRGDT. The whole CDR3 sequence reads CASSIRPGQGRGDTQYF.

This clone was counted at least ten times. The observed sequence ends 3 residues before the CDR3 terminus, with the missing tail filled in from the germline J gene. This chain connects TRBV19 to TRBJ2-7, with D possibly matching TRBD1 (5 bases). Germline V gene lookup returns CDR1 LNHDA and CDR2 SQIVND (reference sequence). The CDR3 is 13 residues long. V was clipped by 6 bases and J by 0 bases, with 9 bases between them. The covered CDR3 bases are TGTGCCAGTAGGCAAACAGGCTCCTACGAG. Its translation is CASRQTGSYE. The full CDR3 is CASRQTGSYEQYF.

This clone was observed at least ten times. The observed sequence ends 3 residues before the CDR3 terminus, with the missing tail filled in from the germline J gene. The gene calls are TRBV20-1 and TRBJ1-5, with TRBD1 matching 8 bases. This CDR3 spans 14 amino acids. The V and J ends lost 5 bases and 3 bases, in that order; junction bases with no gene match: 6. CDR1 is DFQATT and CDR2 is SNEGSKA in the germline V gene (reference sequence). The sequenced CDR3 bases are TGCAGTGCTTCGAACAGGGGGAACAATCAGCCC. Its translation: CSASNRGNNQP. The whole CDR3 region reads CSASNRGNNQPQHF.

At least ten counts were recorded for this clone. The CDR3 end is not reached by the read, which stops 3 residues before it; the germline J gene fills it in. This chain uses TRBV6-2 or TRBV6-3 with TRBJ2-1; D may be TRBD2 (5 bases). The ends were cut back, 7 bases at V and 8 bases at J, with 15 bases in the middle. The CDR3 spans 13 residues. Per germline, CDR1 MNHEY and CDR2 SVGEGT. The part of the CDR3 DNA that was read is TGTGCCAGCAAGGTCTTTCGGACTGATGAG. Its protein product is CASKVFRTDE. The full CDR3 is CASKVFRTDEQFF.

This clone was picked up many times. CDR3: CASTRGPSGSTEQFF. The CDR3 bases that were read are TGTGCCAGTACCCGAGGCCCTAGCGGGAGTACTGAG. This chain links TRBV19 with TRBJ2-1, with 10 bases fitting TRBD2. Read coverage stops 3 residues before the CDR3 terminus; the germline J gene supplies the remainder. Germline V gene sequence: CDR1 LNHDA, CDR2 SQIVND (reference sequence). This CDR3 contains 15 residues. Trimming took 7 bases from V and 9 from J; bases not matched to a gene: 12.

In this sample, this clone turned up many times. The read is 3 residues too short to cover the CDR3 end, so that end is filled in from the germline J gene. The rearrangement joins TRBV5-4 to TRBJ2-7; D possibly corresponds to TRBD1 (6 bases). CDR1 is SGHNT and CDR2 is YYREEE in the germline V gene (reference sequence). CDR3 size: 13 residues. V was shortened by 4 bases and J by 5 bases, with 13 bases between the two germline ends. The CDR3 bases that were read are TGTGCCAGCAGCCTTCAGGGGATCAACGAG. Protein product: CASSLQGINE. The entire CDR3 reads CASSLQGINEQYF.

This clone occurred many times. The CDR3 goes on 3 residues after the read ends, and that part is filled in from the germline J gene. V and J are TRBV7-6 and TRBJ1-1; 7 bases map to TRBD1. V trimming: 5 bases; J trimming: 1 base; junction bases outside the gene matches: 10. The CDR3 has 16 residues. Germline CDR1 reads SGHVS; CDR2 reads FNYEAQ. The sequenced part of the CDR3 DNA is TGTGCCAGCAGCGCAAGACAGGGATCTACGAACACTGAA. As protein: CASSARQGSTNTE. The CDR3 as a whole reads CASSARQGSTNTEAFF.

This clone was detected ten times or more. The read terminates 3 residues ahead of where the CDR3 ends, so the germline J gene completes it. The chain has TRBV7-3 and TRBJ2-1, with D possibly matching TRBD1 (5 bases). V dropped 4 bases and J dropped 4 bases, with 8 bases sitting between them. CDR3 length equals 13 residues. Germline loops: CDR1 SGHTA, CDR2 FQGTGA. The CDR3 sequence is CASSSTAYNEQFF. The sequenced part of the CDR3 DNA is TGTGCCAGCAGCTCGACAGCTTACAATGAG. The complete variable domain, with remaining parts taken from reference TRBV7-3 and TRBJ2-1, reads GAGVSQTPSNKVTEKGKYVELRCDPISGHTALYWYRQSLGQGPEFLIYFQGTGAADDSGLPNDRFFAVRPEGSVSTLKIQRTERGDSAVYLCASSSTAYNEQFFGPGTRLTVL.

This clone was seen repeatedly, ten times or more. Sequencing ends 3 residues short of the CDR3 end; the germline J gene provides the rest. The chain is built from TRBV5-1 and TRBJ2-1; 12 positions match TRBD2. This CDR3 region has 17 residues. The germline gives CDR1 SGHRS, CDR2 YFSETQ. Losses at the gene ends were 4 bases for V and 2 bases for J; bases not matched to a gene: 7. The CDR3 loop reads CASSQGTSGPTYNEQFF. The part of the CDR3 DNA that was read is TGCGCCAGCAGCCAAGGGACTAGCGGGCCTACCTACAATGAG.

This clone has only a few counts. The CDR3 end is not reached by the read, which stops 3 residues before it; the germline J gene fills it in. The chain is built from TRBV6-4 and TRBJ2-7; the D gene is possibly TRBD2 (5 bases). Germline V gene lookup returns CDR1 MRHNA and CDR2 SNTAGT. V was shortened by 8 bases and J by 4 bases, with 15 bases between the two germline ends. The CDR3 runs 13 residues. The CDR3 DNA, read in part, is TGTGCCAGCCTACCGCGGACTTCTTACGAG. This sequence encodes CASLPRTSYE. The full CDR3 protein reads CASLPRTSYEQYF.

This clone showed up many times. The read ends 3 residues early relative to the CDR3; the germline J gene fills the gap. The rearrangement links TRBV7-8 to TRBJ2-1; D remains unclear. Germline CDR1 SGHVS, CDR2 FQNEAQ. The CDR3 contains 11 residues. Deletions cut 1 base from V and 8 bases from J, with 3 bases between. Here the CDR3 reads CASSLGDEQFF. The covered CDR3 bases are TGTGCCAGCAGCTTAGGCGATGAG.

This clone was recorded many times. Read coverage stops 3 residues before the CDR3 terminus; the germline J gene supplies the remainder. The chain links TRBV20-1 to TRBJ2-7, with TRBD2 identical over 10 bases. The CDR3 spans 16 residues. The J segment lost 0 bases and the V segment lost 2 bases, leaving 7 bases of the junction unmatched. The germline gives CDR1 DFQATT, CDR2 SNEGSKA (reference sequence). CDR3 amino acids: CSARPASGGLSYEQYF. Incomplete CDR3 DNA: TGCAGTGCTAGACCTGCTAGCGGGGGCCTCTCCTACGAG.

This clone appeared many times. Coverage ceases 3 residues before the CDR3 finishes, and the germline J gene fills in the end. V gene TRBV29-1 combines with J gene TRBJ2-1; no clear D. Germline lookup yields CDR1 SQVTM and CDR2 ANQGSEA. The CDR3 extends over 12 amino acids. The V gene lost 6 bases and the J gene lost 8 bases, with 14 bases spanning the gap. The CDR3 protein is CSVLLRIDEQFF. The sequenced part of the CDR3 DNA is TGCAGCGTCTTACTAAGAATCGATGAG.

By proportion, this clone is medium-sized (0.01 to 0.1%). The read ends 3 residues early relative to the CDR3; the germline J gene fills the gap. The V gene is TRBV18, the J gene TRBJ1-1; 9 bases fit TRBD1. The CDR3 runs to 13 residues. Germline lookup yields CDR1 KGHSH and CDR2 LQKENI. CDR3 sequence reads: CASSPFTGGTAFF. The CDR3 bases that were read are TGTGCCAGCTCACCATTCACAGGGGGCACG.

The sample holds a few counts of this clone. The CDR3 end is not reached by the read, which stops 3 residues before it; the germline J gene fills it in. This chain links TRBV5-1 with TRBJ2-4; D remains ambiguous. The length of the CDR3 is 19 residues. CDR1 SGHRS and CDR2 YFSETQ come from the germline V gene. V dropped 0 bases and J dropped 0 bases, with 19 bases sitting between them. The CDR3 DNA, read in part, is TGCGCCAGCAGCTTGGCCAGGAGTGGCGAAATAATAGCCAAAAACATT. Its protein is CASSLARSGEIIAKNI. In full, the CDR3 is CASSLARSGEIIAKNIQYF.

This clone was seen more than once but under ten times. Read coverage stops 3 residues before the CDR3 terminus; the germline J gene supplies the remainder. The chain is built from TRBV7-2 and TRBJ1-4, with TRBD1 identical over 8 bases. The junction had 4 bases not matched to a gene; V was cut back by 0 bases and J by 4 bases. The CDR3 contains 16 residues. CDR1 is SGHTA, CDR2 FQGNSA, per germline. The CDR3 region is CASSLARTGINEKLFF. CDR3 bases read: TGTGCCAGCAGCTTAGCGCGGACAGGGATTAATGAAAAA.

The sample holds many counts of this clone. Read coverage stops 3 residues before the CDR3 terminus; the germline J gene supplies the remainder. This chain joins TRBV18 and TRBJ1-5, with D possibly TRBD1 on 5 matching bases. V dropped 4 bases and J dropped 5 bases, with 12 bases sitting between them. The CDR3 runs 14 residues. Germline assignment: CDR1 KGHSH and CDR2 LQKENI. The DNA read from the CDR3 is TGTGCCAGCTCACAACAGGAGAACCATCAGCCC. Protein sequence: CASSQQENHQP. Given in full, the CDR3 is CASSQQENHQPQHF.

This clone has only a few counts. The observed sequence ends 3 residues before the CDR3 terminus, with the missing tail filled in from the germline J gene. V is TRBV20-1 and J is TRBJ2-1; 8 nucleotides match TRBD2. This CDR3 spans 16 amino acids. Trimming removed 0 bases from V and 7 bases from J; junction bases left unmatched: 11. Germline CDR1 DFQATT, CDR2 SNEGSKA (reference sequence). The covered CDR3 bases are TGCAGTGCTAGAGATTATCGGGGGGGCCTCGGAAATGAG. Encoded protein: CSARDYRGGLGNE. Given in full, the CDR3 is CSARDYRGGLGNEQFF.

This clone was counted between two and nine times. Sequencing ends 3 residues short of the CDR3 end; the germline J gene provides the rest. This chain joins TRBV7-8 and TRBJ1-4; TRBD1 is a possible D gene (6 bases). CDR1 is SGHVS, CDR2 FQNEAQ, per germline. The CDR3 covers 14 residues. V was clipped by 5 bases and J by 6 bases, with 13 bases between them. The sequenced CDR3 bases are TGTGCCAGCAGCACTCGACAGGTTTATGAAAAA. This sequence encodes CASSTRQVYEK. The whole CDR3 sequence reads CASSTRQVYEKLFF.